The 6 T cell receptor beta chains listed next were all sequenced from one sample in a study of T cell changes during pregnancy in multiple sclerosis. Using immunoSEQ multiplex PCR, the repertoire was profiled, and TCRdb retains in-frame clones only, with some absent. The data hold around 74,000 clones, with 70% to 90% observed a single time. Sequencing was performed on peripheral blood, taken before pregnancy. Receptors originate from a female donor with multiple sclerosis, enrolled in a pregnancy study.

This chain joins TRBV29-1 and TRBJ1-5; 8 bases match TRBD1. CDR1 SQVTM and CDR2 ANQGSEA come from the germline V gene. The junction had 16 bases not matched to a gene; V was cut back by 7 bases and J by 2 bases. CDR3 length equals 17 residues. CDR3 in DNA: TGCAGCGGGACAGGGCAGACCATTTACTCGGGCAATCAGCCCCAGCATTTT. It yields the protein CSGTGQTIYSGNQPQHF.

This clone was counted a single time. The V and J genes are TRBV29-1 and TRBJ2-1; D possibly corresponds to TRBD2 (7 bases). Trimming stripped 5 bases from V and 4 bases from J, with 24 bases between. The CDR3 is 17 amino acids. Germline V gene sequence: CDR1 SQVTM, CDR2 ANQGSEA. CDR3 coding DNA: TGCAGCGTTTTTCCTCTGGGGGGGACAACGGGGTACAATGAGCAGTTCTTC. It yields the protein CSVFPLGGTTGYNEQFF.

The rearrangement uses TRBV11-2 and TRBJ2-2, with TRBD2 identical over 7 bases. Looked up from germline, CDR1 is SGHAT and CDR2 is FQNNGV. The V gene end was trimmed by 5 bases and the J gene end by 7 bases; junction bases not matched to a gene: 7. The CDR3 is 14 residues long. The CDR3 loop is CASSRPGGLGELFF. As DNA, the CDR3 is TGTGCCAGCAGCCGGCCGGGGGGTCTCGGGGAGCTGTTTTTT.

The J gene is TRBJ1-6, the V gene TRBV5-6; 7 bases map to TRBD1. V lost 5 bases, J lost 7 bases, and 12 bases stayed unmatched. The CDR3 consists of 16 residues. The germline CDR1 and CDR2 sequences are SGHDT and YYEEEE. The CDR3 DNA reads as TGTGCCAGCAGGCAGCAGGGTGGACAGGCGAATTCACCCCTCCACTTT. It encodes CASRQQGGQANSPLHF.

V usage is TRBV19 and J usage is TRBJ1-2; TRBD1 agrees at 7 bases. The CDR3 runs 18 residues. Trimming at V came to 4 bases and at J to 4 bases, leaving 18 bases not matched to a gene. The germline CDR1 and CDR2 sequences are LNHDA and SQIVND (reference sequence). CDR3 coding DNA: TGTGCCAGTAGTAAAGACCCACCGCGGGACAGCACCGCCTATGGCTACACCTTC. It encodes CASSKDPPRDSTAYGYTF.

J is TRBJ1-1 and V is TRBV19; 7 bases map to TRBD1. The CDR3 loop spans 13 amino acids. CDR1 and CDR2 from the germline V gene are LNHDA and SQIVND (reference sequence). V lost 6 bases to trimming and J lost 5 bases; unmatched junction nucleotides: 6. CDR3 region: CASSRGLRTEAFF. CDR3 nucleotides: TGTGCCAGTAGCAGGGGGTTGAGGACTGAAGCTTTCTTT. The entire variable domain, with the rest obtained from reference TRBV19 and TRBJ1-1, is as follows: DGGITQSPKYLFRKEGQNVTLSCEQNLNHDAMYWYRQDPGQGLRLIYYSQIVNDFQKGDIAEGYSVSREKKESFPLTVTSAQKNPTAFYLCASSRGLRTEAFFGQGTRLTVV.